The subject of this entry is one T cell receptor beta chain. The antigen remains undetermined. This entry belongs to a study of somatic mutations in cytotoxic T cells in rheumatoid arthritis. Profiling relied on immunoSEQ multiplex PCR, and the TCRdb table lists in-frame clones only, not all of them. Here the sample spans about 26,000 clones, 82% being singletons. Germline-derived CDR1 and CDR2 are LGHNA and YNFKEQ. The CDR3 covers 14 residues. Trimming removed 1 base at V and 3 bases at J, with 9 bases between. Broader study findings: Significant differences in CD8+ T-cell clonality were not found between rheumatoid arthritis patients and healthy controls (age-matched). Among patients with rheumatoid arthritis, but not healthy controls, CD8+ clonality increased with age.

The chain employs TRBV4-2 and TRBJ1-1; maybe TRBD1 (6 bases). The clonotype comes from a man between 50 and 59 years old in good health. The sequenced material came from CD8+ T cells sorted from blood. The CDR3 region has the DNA TGTGCCAGCAGCCAAGGGAGGGGGGACACTGAAGCTTTCTTT. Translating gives CASSQGRGDTEAFF.